This T cell receptor beta chain is drawn from a study of cytomegalovirus exposure and HLA in healthy donors. A word on this clone: Antigen: not known.

Trimming cost V 6 bases and J 4 bases; bases outside gene matches: 6. Germline CDR1 is MNHNY and CDR2 is SVGAGI (reference sequence). The CDR3 is 14 residues long. Overall study findings and caveats: Information on immune exposure was restricted to one variable (CMV serostatus). Later genetic work tied a missense DCLRE1C variant to beta-chain V and J trimming. Roughly 170 TCR beta chains were listed as cytomegalovirus-associated.

The PCR had 60 Vbeta and 13 Jbeta primers. Method: immunoSEQ multiplex PCR; TCRdb's copy keeps in-frame clones and lacks some. The sample holds more than 150,000 clones, over 75% seen once. This chain links TRBV6-6 with TRBJ1-2; 9 positions match TRBD1. The TCR sequence derives from a woman under 40 in good health and CMV-seronegative. Sample: PBMCs. The CDR3, as DNA: TGTGCCAGCAGACGAGCGACAGGGGGCTATGGCTACACCTTC. Its translation: CASRRATGGYGYTF.